The 30 T cell receptor beta chains below were found in one sample sequenced in a study of spatial heterogeneity in lung cancer. The sample's time point: sample taken at primary tumor resection. The authors sequenced whole RNA from tumor, nontumor lung or frozen PBMC without sorting. Via MiXCR, TCRdb re-called the 5' RACE reads, giving one row per CDR3 protein. Of about 11,000 distinct CDR3 sequences listed, approximately 25% are singletons. Sequencing was performed on PBMCs, taken at surgery. Source of these receptors: a female donor with early-stage non-small cell lung cancer.

This clonotype was seen a handful of times. The J gene is TRBJ2-1, the V gene TRBV7-6, with TRBD2 matching over 10 bases. The ends lost 5 bases at V and 0 bases at J; junction bases unmatched: 16. The CDR3 has 20 amino acids. In germline, CDR1 is SGHVS, CDR2 FNYEAQ. This CDR3 is CASSRRPSLAGGGSYNEQFF. The DNA for the CDR3 is TGTGCCAGCAGCCGCCGTCCTTCATTAGCGGGAGGTGGCTCCTACAATGAGCAGTTCTTC.

In this sample, this clonotype turned up many times. The chain has TRBV20-1 and TRBJ2-1, with D tentatively TRBD1 (5 bases). Between the trimmed V and J ends, which lost 4 bases and 9 bases, there was a span of 22 bases. Germline V gives CDR1 DFQATT, CDR2 SNEGSKA (reference sequence). This CDR3 has 15 residues. The CDR3 loop is CSANKGRNPLGEQFF. CDR3 bases: TGCAGTGCTAACAAGGGGCGGAACCCTCTCGGTGAGCAGTTCTTC.

By its share, this clonotype is medium-sized. The chain combines TRBV19 with TRBJ2-3; 8 nucleotides align to TRBD1. J was trimmed by 0 bases and V by 5 bases; bases with no gene match: 7. From germline, CDR1 is LNHDA and CDR2 SQIVND (reference sequence). This CDR3 is built from 16 residues. The CDR3 region has the DNA TGTGCCAGTAGTCTACAGACAGGGGCAAGCACAGATACGCAGTATTTT. Its translation: CASSLQTGASTDTQYF. Looking up the rest from reference TRBV19 and TRBJ2-3 gives the full variable domain: DGGITQSPKYLFRKEGQNVTLSCEQNLNHDAMYWYRQDPGQGLRLIYYSQIVNDFQKGDIAEGYSVSREKKESFPLTVTSAQKNPTAFYLCASSLQTGASTDTQYFGPGTRLTVL.

The V and J genes are TRBV24-1 and TRBJ2-1; no firm D call. V lost 3 bases and J 0 bases, leaving 5 bases between the germline ends. The CDR3 totals 14 residues. In germline, CDR1 is KGHDR, CDR2 SFDVKD. The CDR3 nucleotides are TGTGCCACCAGTGATGAGCACTCCTACAATGAGCAGTTCTTC. Protein product: CATSDEHSYNEQFF.

This clonotype is categorized as medium-sized. The V and J genes are TRBV12-3 or TRBV12-4 and TRBJ2-3, with D perhaps given as TRBD1 or TRBD2 (6 bases each). The V gene lost 6 bases and the J gene lost 7 bases, with 17 bases spanning the gap. The CDR3 has 14 amino acids. The CDR3 here is CASRAETRGNTQYF. The DNA of the CDR3 is TGTGCCAGCAGGGCGGAGACTAGGGGGAATACGCAGTATTTT.

By its share, this clonotype is medium-sized. V gene TRBV29-1 combines with J gene TRBJ2-7; tentatively, D is TRBD1 (6 bases). The CDR3 consists of 15 residues. The V end lost 5 bases, the J end lost 4 bases, and 21 bases lay between the germline ends. Germline V CDR1 and CDR2: SQVTM, ANQGSEA. This CDR3 is CSVSPPGRGLYEQYF. In nucleotides, the CDR3 is TGCAGCGTTTCCCCCCCAGGCAGGGGTCTTTACGAGCAGTACTTC.

This clonotype was observed many times. The chain has TRBV5-1 and TRBJ2-5; D remains unclear. CDR3 size: 13 residues. In germline, CDR1 is SGHRS, CDR2 YFSETQ. Trimming took off 2 bases at V and 5 bases at J, with 10 bases between the two ends. For the CDR3, the DNA is TGCGCCAGCAGCTTCCGAGCCCGGGAGACCCAGTACTTC. It is translated as CASSFRARETQYF.

This clonotype was observed a few times. CDR3 region: CSARGGQREIHGELFF. CDR3 nucleotides: TGCAGTGCTAGAGGTGGCCAGCGGGAGATTCACGGGGAGCTGTTTTTT. J is TRBJ2-2 and V is TRBV20-1; 8 nucleotides line up with TRBD2. V shed 1 base and J 7 bases; nucleotides not matched to a gene: 11. From germline, CDR1 is DFQATT and CDR2 SNEGSKA (reference sequence). The CDR3 totals 16 residues.

This clonotype turned up a few times. J is TRBJ2-1 and V is TRBV7-9; D is perhaps TRBD1 (5 bases). V was trimmed by 5 bases and J by 7 bases, leaving 9 bases between them. There are 12 residues in the CDR3. Germline CDR1 is SEHNR and CDR2 is FQNEAQ (reference sequence). CDR3 in DNA: TGTGCCAGCAGCCTGGGGCAAAATGAGCAGTTCTTC. Protein product: CASSLGQNEQFF.

In this sample, this clonotype turned up many times. The chain joins TRBV6-6 to TRBJ2-1, with 7 bases fitting TRBD1. From germline, CDR1 is MNHNY and CDR2 SVGAGI (reference sequence). This CDR3 spans 13 amino acids. The trim removed 8 bases at V and 0 bases at J, leaving 1 base unmatched. CDR3 protein: CASGTVSYNEQFF. The CDR3 bases are TGTGCCAGCGGGACAGTCTCCTACAATGAGCAGTTCTTC.

Points on this clonotype: This may stem from a read error, because a much larger clone lies one nucleotide away. The chain links TRBV21-1 to TRBJ1-1; no DNA check was done on the table's D call, TRBD1. TRBV21-1 is termed a pseudogene. The CDR3 spans 18 residues. CDR3 DNA sequence: TGTGCCAGCAGCATTCATTCAGGGGTCACCGGCATGAACACTGAAGCTTTCTTT. This codes for CASSIHSGVTGMNTEAFF.

This clonotype occurred many times. The rearrangement uses TRBV5-4 and TRBJ2-1, with D possibly TRBD2 on 5 matching bases. The CDR3 runs to 14 residues. CDR1 and CDR2 from the germline V gene are SGHNT and YYREEE (reference sequence). Trimming pared 3 bases from V and 9 bases from J, leaving 16 bases between. The CDR3 region has the DNA TGTGCCAGCAGCTCCGGACTCCCCGCCGGTGAGCAGTTCTTC. Translating it yields CASSSGLPAGEQFF. The variable domain in full, with the rest retrieved from reference TRBV5-4 and TRBJ2-1, is ETGVTQSPTHLIKTRGQQVTLRCSSQSGHNTVSWYQQALGQGPQFIFQYYREEENGRGNFPPRFSGLQFPNYSSELNVNALELDDSALYLCASSSGLPAGEQFFGPGTRLTVL.

The sample holds a few counts of this clonotype. The chain employs TRBV11-1 and TRBJ2-5, with 10 bases fitting TRBD2. V gave up 4 bases and J gave up 4 bases; unmatched junction bases: 3. This CDR3 has 14 amino acids. Looked up from germline, CDR1 is SGHAT and CDR2 is FQDESV (reference sequence). The CDR3 nucleotides are TGTGCCAGCAGCTCGGGACTAGCGAGAGAGACCCAGTACTTC. This gives the protein CASSSGLARETQYF. Full variable domain (remainder filled in from reference TRBV11-1 and TRBJ2-5): EAEVAQSPRYKITEKSQAVAFWCDPISGHATLYWYRQILGQGPELLVQFQDESVVDDSQLPKDRFSAERLKGVDSTLKIQPAELGDSAMYLCASSSGLARETQYFGPGTRLLVL.

CDR3 bases: TGTGCCAGCAGTTCGGGACAGGGTCATACCGGGGAGCTGTTTTTT. Amino acids: CASSSGQGHTGELFF. The chain recombines TRBV27 with TRBJ2-2, with 9 bases that match TRBD1. Germline V gene data show CDR1 as MNHEY and CDR2 as SMNVEV (reference sequence). The V gene end was trimmed by 4 bases and the J gene end by 5 bases; junction bases not matched to a gene: 5. This CDR3 has 15 amino acids.

This clonotype was recorded at least ten times. CDR3 in amino acids: CASSQYRDRGYGYTF. In DNA, the CDR3 is TGTGCCAGCAGCCAATATCGCGACAGGGGATATGGCTACACCTTC. This rearrangement joins TRBV3-1 to TRBJ1-2; 8 bases are a match to TRBD1. The CDR3 covers 15 residues. Germline assignment: CDR1 LGHDT and CDR2 YNNKEL (reference sequence). Losses at the gene ends were 2 bases for V and 5 bases for J; bases not matched to a gene: 7.

In its sample, this clonotype is medium-sized. The rearrangement links TRBV4-3 to TRBJ2-7; D might be TRBD2 (6 bases). This CDR3 is built from 16 residues. Germline V gene lookup returns CDR1 LGHNA and CDR2 YSLEER. The V end lost 3 bases, the J end lost 2 bases, and 17 bases lay between the germline ends. The DNA for the CDR3 is TGCGCCAGCAGCCAGGTTGATGACGGGAGCCCCTACGAGCAGTACTTC. It translates to CASSQVDDGSPYEQYF.

This clonotype was observed many times. V gene TRBV7-8 combines with J gene TRBJ2-7; D tentatively fits TRBD1 or TRBD2 (5 bases each). The germline V and J ends were trimmed by 2 bases and 0 bases, with 8 bases remaining between them. The CDR3 contains 14 residues. Germline V lookup: CDR1 SGHVS, CDR2 FQNEAQ. The CDR3 sequence: CASSLTGPSYEQYF. CDR3 sequence (DNA): TGTGCCAGCAGCTTAACGGGGCCCTCCTACGAGCAGTACTTC. The full variable domain, its missing parts supplied by reference TRBV7-8 and TRBJ2-7, is GAGVSQSPRYKVAKRGQDVALRCDPISGHVSLFWYQQALGQGPEFLTYFQNEAQLDKSGLPSDRFFAERPEGSVSTLKIQRTQQEDSAVYLCASSLTGPSYEQYFGPGTRLTVT.

This clonotype is medium-sized in the sample. The chain uses TRBV7-6 and TRBJ2-5, with TRBD1 matching 11 bases. V gave up 10 bases and J gave up 5 bases; unmatched junction bases: 6. The CDR3 consists of 13 residues. Germline V gives CDR1 SGHVS, CDR2 FNYEAQ. The DNA of the CDR3 is TGTGCCACCGGACAGGGGGCGCGGGAGACCCAGTACTTC. It translates to CATGQGARETQYF.

V is TRBV10-3 and J is TRBJ1-2, with D maybe TRBD1 (5 bases). V was trimmed by 6 bases and J by 4 bases, leaving 15 bases between them. This CDR3 region has 14 residues. Germline CDR1 ENHRY, CDR2 SYGVKD. As DNA, the CDR3 is TGTGCCATCAGCCGACCGACAGAGTCCTATGGCTACACCTTC. Its protein product is CAISRPTESYGYTF.

This clonotype was observed a handful of times. The gene calls are TRBV10-3 and TRBJ2-7; the D gene could be TRBD1 or TRBD2 (5 bases each). The CDR3 is 15 amino acids. The germline V gene has CDR1 ENHRY and CDR2 SYGVKD. The V end lost 6 bases, the J end lost 1 base, and 16 bases lay between the germline ends. CDR3: CAIRGDHRQSYEQYF. Here the CDR3 DNA reads TGTGCCATCAGGGGGGATCACAGGCAGTCCTACGAGCAGTACTTC.

This clonotype has more than one count but fewer than ten. The chain uses TRBV29-1 and TRBJ1-4; D perhaps matches TRBD1 (5 bases). The CDR3 is made up of 12 amino acids. In germline, CDR1 is SQVTM, CDR2 ANQGSEA. V dropped 6 bases and J dropped 4 bases, with 9 bases sitting between them. The CDR3 region has the DNA TGCAGCGTGCTCGGGGGTAATGAAAAACTGTTTTTT. Residues: CSVLGGNEKLFF.

This clonotype was counted a single time. The rearrangement links TRBV5-1 to TRBJ2-7, with D unresolved. Germline V CDR1 and CDR2: SGHRS, YFSETQ. Trimming pared 2 bases from V and 5 bases from J, leaving 11 bases between. This CDR3 comprises 13 residues. The CDR3 sequence is CASSFVSGNEQYF. The CDR3 nucleotides are TGCGCCAGCAGCTTCGTATCCGGCAACGAGCAGTACTTC.

In its sample, this clonotype ranks as medium-sized (0.01 to 0.1%). The genes are TRBV20-1 and TRBJ1-5; no firm D call. Germline V gene lookup returns CDR1 DFQATT and CDR2 SNEGSKA (reference sequence). V lost 2 bases to trimming and J lost 0 bases, with 14 bases between them. The CDR3 has 16 amino acids. CDR3: CSARMADGYSNQPQHF. Here the CDR3 DNA reads TGCAGTGCTAGAATGGCAGACGGATATAGCAATCAGCCCCAGCATTTT.

V is TRBV28 and J is TRBJ1-4; D gene unclear. Germline-derived CDR1 and CDR2 are MDHEN and SYDVKM. V lost 5 bases and J lost 5, with 6 bases in between. The CDR3 covers 12 residues. The CDR3 is CASSPPNEKLFF. CDR3 bases: TGTGCCAGCAGTCCTCCCAATGAAAAACTGTTTTTT.

The chain links TRBV29-1 to TRBJ1-2; no clear D gene. The length of the CDR3 is 13 residues. V was trimmed by 2 bases and J by 2 bases, leaving 9 bases between them. From germline, CDR1 is SQVTM and CDR2 ANQGSEA. CDR3 DNA sequence: TGCAGCGTTGAAATAGGCCAGAACTATGGCTACACCTTC. This gives the protein CSVEIGQNYGYTF. Drawing the rest from reference TRBV29-1 and TRBJ1-2, the complete variable domain is SAVISQKPSRDICQRGTSLTIQCQVDSQVTMMFWYRQQPGQSLTLIATANQGSEATYESGFVIDKFPISRPNLTFSTLTVSNMSPEDSSIYLCSVEIGQNYGYTFGSGTRLTVV.

The chain employs TRBV7-2 and TRBJ1-2; D not certain. V lost 5 bases and J lost 8, with 18 bases in between. CDR1 and CDR2 (germline): SGHTA, FQGNSA. The CDR3 extends over 14 amino acids. The CDR3 nucleotides read TGTGCCAGCAGCCCTCGGACTGCTCCCGAGGGCTACACCTTC. It specifies CASSPRTAPEGYTF. Based on the CDR3 plus reference TRBV7-2 and TRBJ1-2, the full variable domain is GAGVSQSPSNKVTEKGKDVELRCDPISGHTALYWYRQSLGQGLEFLIYFQGNSAPDKSGLPSDRFSAERTGGSVSTLTIQRTQQEDSAVYLCASSPRTAPEGYTFGSGTRLTVV.

The chain uses TRBV6-2 or TRBV6-3 and TRBJ2-3, with D hard to call. Germline assignment: CDR1 MNHEY and CDR2 SVGEGT. The CDR3 is 15 residues long. The V end lost 0 bases, the J end lost 3 bases, and 10 bases lay between the germline ends. The CDR3 DNA follows: TGTGCCAGCAGTTACTCGACAACCCGGACAGATACGCAGTATTTT. This encodes CASSYSTTRTDTQYF.

The table lists this clonotype with a few counts. The chain couples TRBV7-2 to TRBJ2-5, with 12 bases identical to TRBD2. There are 16 residues in the CDR3. Germline CDR1 SGHTA, CDR2 FQGNSA. The junction had 4 bases not matched to a gene; V was cut back by 3 bases and J by 2 bases. CDR3 DNA sequence: TGTGCCAGCAGCTTGGGGCTAGCGGGAGGGCAAGAGACCCAGTACTTC. It encodes CASSLGLAGGQETQYF. Supplemented by reference TRBV7-2 and TRBJ2-5, the full variable domain reads GAGVSQSPSNKVTEKGKDVELRCDPISGHTALYWYRQSLGQGLEFLIYFQGNSAPDKSGLPSDRFSAERTGGSVSTLTIQRTQQEDSAVYLCASSLGLAGGQETQYFGPGTRLLVL.

This clonotype was seen ten or more times. CDR3 sequence (DNA): TGCAGTGCTCCTCCCTGGGATAGCGGGATAGATGAGCAGTTCTTC. Its protein is CSAPPWDSGIDEQFF. The chain employs TRBV20-1 and TRBJ2-1, with TRBD2 matching over 8 bases. Germline loops: CDR1 DFQATT, CDR2 SNEGSKA (reference sequence). The CDR3 contains 15 residues. Trimming at V came to 5 bases and at J to 8 bases, leaving 14 bases not matched to a gene.

This clonotype was seen more than once but under ten times. The V call is TRBV6-2 or TRBV6-3, the J call TRBJ1-5; D not resolved. CDR1 MNHEY and CDR2 SVGEGT come from the germline V gene. Trimming stripped 0 bases from V and 1 base from J, with 7 bases between. The CDR3 is made up of 15 amino acids. This chain's CDR3 is CASSYSGFSNQPQHF. As DNA, the CDR3 is TGTGCCAGCAGTTACTCAGGGTTCAGCAATCAGCCCCAGCATTTT.